These 18 T cell receptor beta chains share one sample of origin, sequenced in a study of CD4 T cells in lung cancer. From the same resection, lung tissue at least 3 cm from the malignant lesion was taken. Profiled with immunoSEQ multiplex PCR; TCRdb holds only in-frame clones, not every one. The sample comprises more than 9,000 clones, 50% to 75% of which are singletons, and 15% rests with the top ten. The sample was normal lung tissue taken away from the tumor. The receptor set was obtained from a man aged 60 to 75 with non-small cell lung cancer.

This clone came up once. V gene TRBV2 combines with J gene TRBJ2-5; 7 positions agree with TRBD2. The J segment lost 2 bases and the V segment lost 6 bases, leaving 12 bases of the junction unmatched. The CDR3 runs to 16 residues. Germline CDR1 is SNHLY and CDR2 is FYNNEI. The CDR3 sequence: CASREGSAGNQETQYF. CDR3 nucleotides: TGTGCCAGCAGGGAGGGTTCAGCGGGGAATCAAGAGACCCAGTACTTC.

By sample fraction, this clone is medium-sized. The rearrangement joins TRBV25-1 to TRBJ2-3; 7 bases align to TRBD2. There are 13 residues in the CDR3. Germline CDR1 and CDR2: MGHDK and SYGVNS. Losses at the gene ends were 5 bases for V and 5 bases for J; bases not matched to a gene: 4. Here the CDR3 reads CASSPREIDTQYF. In DNA, the CDR3 is TGTGCCAGCAGTCCGCGGGAGATAGATACGCAGTATTTT.

This chain joins TRBV7-9 and TRBJ1-4; 8 nucleotides agree with TRBD1. Germline CDR1 is SEHNR and CDR2 is FQNEAQ (reference sequence). The CDR3 spans 13 residues. V gave up 8 bases and J gave up 8 bases; unmatched junction bases: 7. CDR3 bases: TGTGCCAGCTTAGGGGCAGGGGGCGAAAAACTGTTTTTT. Translation: CASLGAGGEKLFF. Complete variable domain (other parts from reference TRBV7-9 and TRBJ1-4): DTGVSQNPRHKITKRGQNVTFRCDPISEHNRLYWYRQTLGQGPEFLTYFQNEAQLEKSRLLSDRFSAERPKGSFSTLEIQRTEQGDSAMYLCASLGAGGEKLFFGSGTQLSVL.

This clone was observed once. The V call is TRBV6-6, the J call TRBJ2-5; D may be TRBD1 (6 bases). This CDR3 has 14 residues. The germline V gene encodes CDR1 MNHNY and CDR2 SVGAGI (reference sequence). V lost 5 bases and J 5 bases, leaving 15 bases between the germline ends. The CDR3 is CASSPGVGRETQYF. The CDR3 DNA sequence: TGTGCCAGCAGTCCAGGGGTCGGTCGCGAGACCCAGTACTTC.

The chain uses TRBV19 and TRBJ1-2; TRBD1 matches at 7 bases. Germline V gene lookup returns CDR1 LNHDA and CDR2 SQIVND (reference sequence). The V segment lost 3 bases and the J segment 0 bases; nucleotides outside the gene matches: 4. The CDR3 has 15 residues. Here the CDR3 reads CASSMGQSANYGYTF. CDR3 coding DNA: TGTGCCAGTAGTATGGGACAGTCAGCTAACTATGGCTACACCTTC.

In its sample, this clone is medium-sized. The CDR3 DNA reads TGTGCCAGCAGTCTAAACAATGAGCAGTTCTTC. Amino acids: CASSLNNEQFF. The chain is built from TRBV9 and TRBJ2-1; no firm D call. Germline CDR1 reads SGDLS; CDR2 reads YYNGEE. This CDR3 spans 11 amino acids. Trimming left V 5 bases short and J 5 bases short, with 5 bases between.

The chain carries TRBV5-1 and TRBJ2-1, with D tentatively TRBD2 (6 bases). Germline CDR1 is SGHRS and CDR2 is YFSETQ. The CDR3 covers 15 residues. The V end lost 4 bases, the J end lost 4 bases, and 15 bases lay between the germline ends. The CDR3 DNA is TGCGCCAGCAGCCAGTTAGCGGTATCTTACAATGAGCAGTTCTTC. This gives the protein CASSQLAVSYNEQFF.

The V and J genes are TRBV4-1 and TRBJ2-6; the D is unclear. Germline V gene data show CDR1 as MGHRA and CDR2 as YSYEKL. This CDR3 is built from 16 residues. Trimming stripped 0 bases from V and 1 base from J, with 7 bases between. The CDR3 DNA reads TGCGCCAGCAGCCAAGATGATCGGTCTGGGGCCAACGTCCTGACTTTC. This sequence encodes CASSQDDRSGANVLTF.

The chain joins TRBV5-3 to TRBJ1-5, with TRBD1 identical over 8 bases. TRBV5-3 is an open reading frame, and its role is uncertain. This CDR3 has 16 residues. The ends lost 4 bases at V and 7 bases at J; junction bases unmatched: 13. The CDR3, as DNA: TGTGCCAGAAGCCCACCATACGACAGGGGAAGGCAGCCCCAGCATTTT. This codes for CARSPPYDRGRQPQHF.

In the case of this clone: Other DNA variants within this sample encode the same CDR3. This rearrangement joins TRBV11-1 to TRBJ2-1, with 7 nucleotides matching TRBD2. The CDR3 is 15 amino acids. Germline-derived CDR1 and CDR2 are SGHAT and FQDESV (reference sequence). Losses at the gene ends were 3 bases for V and 2 bases for J; bases not matched to a gene: 4. The CDR3 bases are TGTGCCAGCAGCTTGGGGGGGACCACCTACAATGAGCAGTTCTTC. Translation: CASSLGGTTYNEQFF. The whole variable domain, remainder taken from reference TRBV11-1 and TRBJ2-1, is EAEVAQSPRYKITEKSQAVAFWCDPISGHATLYWYRQILGQGPELLVQFQDESVVDDSQLPKDRFSAERLKGVDSTLKIQPAELGDSAMYLCASSLGGTTYNEQFFGPGTRLTVL.

This chain connects TRBV11-2 to TRBJ2-3; D may be TRBD1 (7 bases). This CDR3 has 17 residues. The ends were cut back, 5 bases at V and 0 bases at J, with 18 bases in the middle. In germline, CDR1 is SGHAT, CDR2 FQNNGV. The CDR3 sequence: CASSRTIGGLSTDTQYF. In DNA, the CDR3 is TGTGCCAGCAGCCGGACTATAGGGGGCCTGAGCACAGATACGCAGTATTTT. Combining the CDR3 with reference TRBV11-2 and TRBJ2-3 gives the whole variable domain EAGVAQSPRYKIIEKRQSVAFWCNPISGHATLYWYQQILGQGPKLLIQFQNNGVVDDSQLPKDRFSAERLKGVDSTLKIQPAKLEDSAVYLCASSRTIGGLSTDTQYFGPGTRLTVL.

The chain combines TRBV9 with TRBJ2-2, with 10 nucleotides matching TRBD2. Germline CDR1 reads SGDLS; CDR2 reads YYNGEE. J gave up 7 bases and V 0 bases, and 6 bases lay outside the gene matches. This CDR3 has 16 amino acids. CDR3 region: CASSVVSGRAVGELFF. The DNA for the CDR3 is TGTGCCAGCAGCGTAGTAAGCGGGAGGGCCGTCGGGGAGCTGTTTTTT.

The V call is TRBV7-2, the J call TRBJ2-5, with 13 bases matching TRBD2. V shed 6 bases, J shed 7 bases, and the junction held 8 bases outside the gene matches. The CDR3 runs to 15 residues. CDR1 and CDR2 from the germline V gene are SGHTA and FQGNSA. The CDR3 protein is CASRGLAGNRGTQYF. Written as DNA, the CDR3 is TGTGCCAGCAGGGGACTAGCGGGGAATCGGGGGACCCAGTACTTC.

CDR3 in amino acids: CATSRARLAGGPGETQYF. The CDR3 DNA sequence: TGTGCCACCAGCAGAGCCCGACTAGCGGGAGGGCCTGGTGAGACCCAGTACTTC. V gene TRBV15 combines with J gene TRBJ2-5; TRBD2 matches at 14 bases. Germline CDR1 and CDR2: LNHNV and YYDKDF (reference sequence). This CDR3 region has 18 residues. V dropped 1 base and J dropped 5; count of bases not matched to a gene: 9.

This rearrangement joins TRBV27 to TRBJ1-2; D gene uncertain. V lost 6 bases and J lost 2, with 22 bases in between. The CDR3 extends over 17 amino acids. Germline assignment: CDR1 MNHEY and CDR2 SMNVEV (reference sequence). This CDR3 reads CASSPVGLGRSNYGYTF. The CDR3 DNA reads TGTGCCAGCAGCCCAGTTGGTCTTGGGAGGTCCAACTATGGCTACACCTTC.

The chain joins TRBV25-1 to TRBJ2-3; a weak D match, TRBD1 (6 bases). The CDR3 loop spans 18 amino acids. V lost 2 bases, J lost 4 bases, and 22 bases lay in between. Germline CDR1 reads MGHDK; CDR2 reads SYGVNS. The CDR3 sequence is CASSEGMWGQGYPDTQYF. DNA for the CDR3: TGTGCCAGCAGTGAAGGGATGTGGGGGCAGGGTTATCCAGATACGCAGTATTTT.

This clone was seen a handful of times. The rearrangement links TRBV6-4 to TRBJ2-1, with 10 bases matching TRBD2. V was pared by 3 bases and J by 7 bases, with 6 bases of the junction left unmatched. CDR1 and CDR2 (germline): MRHNA, SNTAGT. The CDR3 has 15 residues. The CDR3 sequence: CASSEASGSGNEQFF. Here the CDR3 DNA reads TGTGCCAGCAGTGAGGCTAGCGGGAGTGGGAATGAGCAGTTCTTC.

The rearrangement links TRBV9 to TRBJ2-3, with D tentatively TRBD2 (5 bases). Between the trimmed V and J ends, which lost 0 bases and 3 bases, there was a span of 14 bases. CDR3 length: 16 residues. Germline CDR1 and CDR2: SGDLS and YYNGEE. In DNA, the CDR3 is TGTGCCAGCAGCGTAGCAGGTGAGGGTAGGACAGATACGCAGTATTTT. The encoded protein is CASSVAGEGRTDTQYF.